The present TCR beta chain was sequenced within a study of blood T cell repertoires in COVID-19. Overall study context: The study drew acute and convalescent COVID-19 samples from the United States, Italy and Spain. PBMCs, B-cell-depleted T cells, or T cells provided the cDNA or gDNA that made up the material.

This clone was recorded a few times. Under the authors' procedure: Reference gene primers were amplified, and this amplification served to estimate nucleated cell counts. Here immunoSEQ multiplex PCR was the method, and the copy in TCRdb shows in-frame clones only, minus some. V, J and clone size derive from that table, while D and trimming were established from the DNA sequence. The profile shows more than 200,000 clones, around 86% of them singletons. Seattle patient enrollment occurred during active infection, with longitudinal follow-up thereafter. Material for sequencing was peripheral blood. The sequence was collected from a woman aged 55-70 years with COVID-19, enrolled during active disease.

The CDR3 is CASSRDREGKLFF. The CDR3 DNA reads as TGTGCCAGCAGTCGGGACAGGGAGGGAAAACTGTTTTTT. The chain carries TRBV28 and TRBJ1-4; 9 bases match TRBD1. CDR1 MDHEN and CDR2 SYDVKM come from the germline V gene. Trimming removed 5 bases from V and 10 bases from J; junction bases left unmatched: 5. This CDR3 is built from 13 residues.